What follows are 7 T cell receptor beta chains derived from one specimen sequenced in a study of post-analysis software for immune sequencing data. Notes on the study in general: When patients were compared with controls, about five TRBV segments were more frequent, TRBV5-6, TRBV5-1 and TRBV20-1 among them.

No antigen is known for these receptors. The TCR beta cDNA libraries carried unique molecular identifiers. Using its own MiXCR run on the PCR reads, TCRdb lists one record per CDR3 protein. The repertoire holds roughly 800,000 distinct CDR3 sequences, with approximately 57% as singletons. Sequencing was carried out using blood. Source of these receptors: a girl between 10 and 17 years old with multiple sclerosis.

Of note for this clonotype: The germline gene is not matched at one end of the junction; a read error may be the cause. The CDR3 sequence is CASSPDVWNPEAFF. CDR3 nucleotide sequence: TGTGCCAGCAGTCCCGACGTTTGGAACCCTGAAGCTTTCTTT. J is TRBJ1-1 and V is TRBV7-9, with no clear D. The CDR3 loop spans 14 amino acids. CDR1 and CDR2 from the germline V gene are SEHNR and FQNEAQ (reference sequence).

This chain links TRBV4-2 with TRBJ2-5; 11 positions match TRBD2. The J call could be wrong; TRBJ2-7 is a better fit for the DNA end. Germline V gene sequence: CDR1 LGHNA, CDR2 YNFKEQ. There are 17 residues in the CDR3. The CDR3 reads CASSQEGTSGNSAEQYF. CDR3 in DNA: TGTGCCAGCAGCCAAGAAGGGACTAGCGGTAACTCCGCCGAGCAGTACTTC.

J is TRBJ2-1 and V is TRBV5-1, with D uncertain. The V end was cut by 0 bases, the J end by 7 bases, with 14 bases between. The CDR3 loop spans 15 amino acids. CDR1 is SGHRS and CDR2 is YFSETQ in the germline V gene. CDR3 amino acids: CASSLEVPDGNEQFF. CDR3 DNA sequence: TGCGCCAGCAGCTTGGAAGTTCCGGACGGGAATGAGCAGTTCTTC.

V usage is TRBV2 and J usage is TRBJ1-2; D is undetermined. The V gene's germline CDR1 is SNHLY and CDR2 FYNNEI. The CDR3 sequence is 14 residues long. Trimming took off 7 bases at V and 4 bases at J, with 16 bases between the two ends. This chain's CDR3 is CASTPSEGGYGYTF. The CDR3 bases are TGTGCCAGCACCCCATCGGAGGGTGGCTATGGCTACACCTTC. Variable domain in full (rest from reference TRBV2 and TRBJ1-2): EPEVTQTPSHQVTQMGQEVILRCVPISNHLYFYWYRQILGQKVEFLVSFYNNEISEKSEIFDDQFSVERPDGSNFTLKIRSTKLEDSAMYFCASTPSEGGYGYTFGSGTRLTVV.

This clonotype was seen a handful of times. V gene TRBV5-6 combines with J gene TRBJ1-5, with 7 bases identical to TRBD1. The CDR3 is 15 amino acids. Germline loops: CDR1 SGHDT, CDR2 YYEEEE. Unmatched junction bases numbered 6, after V lost 4 bases and J lost 2 bases. This CDR3 reads CASSPGDSRNQPQHF. CDR3 nucleotides: TGTGCCAGCAGCCCAGGGGACAGTCGCAATCAGCCCCAGCATTTT.

J is TRBJ2-3 and V is TRBV7-3, with D perhaps matching TRBD1 (6 bases). The ends were cut back, 3 bases at V and 2 bases at J, with 12 bases in the middle. The germline V gene encodes CDR1 SGHTA and CDR2 FQGTGA. This CDR3 spans 15 amino acids. The CDR3 DNA sequence: TGTGCCAGCAGCTTCCAGGACAGCCCCACAGATACGCAGTATTTT. Amino acid sequence: CASSFQDSPTDTQYF.

The chain joins TRBV5-1 to TRBJ2-7, with 9 bases fitting TRBD1. CDR3 length equals 14 residues. The V gene end was trimmed by 4 bases and the J gene end by 5 bases; junction bases not matched to a gene: 7. Germline CDR1 reads SGHRS; CDR2 reads YFSETQ. The CDR3 DNA sequence: TGCGCCAGCAGCACCGGACAGGGGAGGCACGAGCAGTACTTC. This codes for CASSTGQGRHEQYF.